The 6 T cell receptor beta chains listed next were all sequenced from one sample in a study of blood T cell repertoires in COVID-19 (dated by TCRdb to 2018 to 2020). Library preparation was by the immunoSEQ multiplex PCR assay. TCRdb obtained this table from immuneACCESS and retained in-frame rearrangements with V and J assigned. These tables miss some clones; where compared with another copy, unresolved V genes account for less than half of the shortfall, and the remainder is unexplained. This sample gives about 300,000 clones in total; 88% of them show up just once. The top ten clonotypes cover 5.5% to 7% of the sample. The sequenced sample consisted of peripheral blood. The receptors stem from a woman aged 25 to 39 who had recovered from COVID-19.

J is TRBJ2-5 and V is TRBV5-5, with TRBD1 matching 9 bases. Germline loops: CDR1 SGHKS, CDR2 YYEKEE (reference sequence). With V trimmed by 0 bases and J by 5 bases, 8 bases remained unmatched. The length of the CDR3 is 16 residues. The CDR3 spells CASSLVNRGQGETQYF. The CDR3 coding sequence is TGTGCCAGCAGCTTGGTAAACAGGGGGCAGGGGGAGACCCAGTACTTC.

V usage is TRBV19 and J usage is TRBJ2-1; 10 positions agree with TRBD2. The CDR3 consists of 16 residues. J gave up 5 bases and V 1 base, and 5 bases lay outside the gene matches. From germline, CDR1 is LNHDA and CDR2 SQIVND (reference sequence). The CDR3 DNA is TGTGCCAGTAGTATAGCGCTAGCGGGGGCTAACAATGAGCAGTTCTTC. This codes for CASSIALAGANNEQFF.

This clone was recorded only once. The chain employs TRBV28 and TRBJ1-2; the D is unclear. The CDR3 is made up of 15 amino acids. Germline values: CDR1 MDHEN, CDR2 SYDVKM. V was trimmed by 3 bases and J by 6 bases, leaving 17 bases between them. In DNA form, the CDR3 reads TGTGCCAGCAGTTTGCCCGGCAGGTGGGTGAATGGCTACACCTTC. Encoded protein: CASSLPGRWVNGYTF.

The chain is built from TRBV24-1 and TRBJ2-3; TRBD2 agrees at 8 bases. The CDR3 contains 16 residues. CDR1 is KGHDR, CDR2 SFDVKD, per germline. Trimming removed 5 bases from V and 2 bases from J; junction bases left unmatched: 8. CDR3 sequence (DNA): TGTGCCACCAGTGGCCGTAGCGGGGACCTCACAGATACGCAGTATTTT. It encodes CATSGRSGDLTDTQYF.

The chain joins TRBV7-2 to TRBJ1-5; perhaps TRBD1 as D (5 bases). The V gene's germline CDR1 is SGHTA and CDR2 FQGNSA. V was pared by 5 bases and J by 4 bases, with 15 bases between. The CDR3 has 15 residues. The chain's CDR3 is CASSRQGLLNQPQHF. The CDR3 DNA reads as TGTGCCAGCAGCAGGCAGGGATTACTTAATCAGCCCCAGCATTTT.

The count of this clone is one. The chain is built from TRBV6-1 and TRBJ2-5; TRBD1 matches 9 bases. J gave up 4 bases and V 1 base, and 13 bases lay outside the gene matches. Germline assignment: CDR1 MNHNS and CDR2 SASEGT. CDR3 length: 18 residues. In DNA form, the CDR3 reads TGTGCCAGCAGTGAAGGAAGGGGAGACAGGGGGTTCAGAGAGACCCAGTACTTC. Its protein is CASSEGRGDRGFRETQYF.